Below, 2 T cell receptor beta chains from the same sample are listed, as sequenced in a study of blood T cell repertoires in COVID-19. Sequencing used immunoSEQ multiplex PCR; TCRdb keeps in-frame clones, though not all of them. The sample contains approximately 250,000 clones, around 88% of which appear only once. Material: PBMCs or T cells enriched from blood (not recorded which). The receptors here all came from a woman aged 40 to 50 with acute COVID-19.

The chain combines TRBV3-1 (or the pseudogene TRBV3-2) with TRBJ2-7; 9 positions agree with TRBD1. Germline CDR1 LGHDT, CDR2 YNNKEL (reference sequence). The CDR3 contains 19 residues. V shed 4 bases and J 6 bases; nucleotides not matched to a gene: 22. The chain's CDR3 is CASSPRRDRDVVWTVEQYF. CDR3 in DNA: TGTGCCAGCAGCCCACGGCGGGACAGGGACGTAGTTTGGACAGTCGAGCAGTACTTC.

This chain links TRBV7-9 with TRBJ1-6; TRBD1 is a possible D gene (5 bases). Deletions cut 4 bases from V and 4 bases from J, with 11 bases between. The length of the CDR3 is 15 residues. CDR1 SEHNR and CDR2 FQNEAQ come from the germline V gene (reference sequence). Here the CDR3 DNA reads TGTGCCAGCAGCTCAAGGACAAGTTATAATTCACCCCTCCACTTT. Protein sequence: CASSSRTSYNSPLHF.